This TCR beta chain is drawn from a study of CD8+CD57+ T cells in acquired aplastic anemia (dated by TCRdb to 2017 to 2018). For context, the study as a whole: A mean of approximately 3 ug of DNA, ranging from roughly 0.19 to 27.4 ug, was extracted from sorted CD4+ and CD8+ cells. For healthy donor samples, the average read count was about 9.9 million for CD4+ cells and roughly 12 million for CD8+ cells.

As encoded in the germline V gene, CDR1 is SNHLY while CDR2 is FYNNEI. The CDR3 measures 14 amino acids from cysteine to phenylalanine. The sequence is cut down to CDR3 DNA, 42 bases in frame from base 1. Trimming accounts for 5 bases at V and 4 bases at J, while the number of junction bases matched to no gene is 8. This clonotype is characterized as medium-sized (0.01 to 0.1%). Its target antigen remains unknown. No much larger clone exists at a distance of one base, and base qualities are not known. What the work shows at the level of the full study, not this receptor alone: Patients and healthy controls showed no significant difference in CD8+ Simpson's diversity (P=0.060). Twenty-nine CD8+ CDR3 sequences were found to be shared between patients and controls, but these sequences appeared to be highly expressed in patients and within the immunodominant clones of the patients.

Genomic DNA served as template for TCR beta VDJ combination and CDR3 sequence profiling. TCR repertoire sequencing was run on an Illumina HiSeq 2000. For the original study's pipeline: Repertoire assessment relied on Simpson's diversity index, CDR3 size and DJ length profiles, and TRBV/TRBJ rearrangement plots. The most abundant DNA sequence in the deep sequencing data was defined as the immunodominant clone. CDR3 amino acid sequences were checked for sharing between subjects and were compared against published repertoires and the VDJdb database. TCRdb redid the processing of the public reads, applying fastp at Q25 and MiXCR, and retained in-frame beta chains. Here each entry gathers all rows of one CDR3 protein and keeps the most common genes and DNA. V and J calls and clone size were set by TCRdb, not the authors. The sample records fewer than 45,000 distinct CDR3 sequences, more than 75% of which are singletons. The top ten clonotypes cover roughly 20% of the sample.

The study deep-sequenced TCR repertoires of sorted CD4+ and CD8+ blood T cells from severe aplastic anemia patients and healthy subjects. Ficoll-Paque density gradient centrifugation was used to isolate peripheral blood mononuclear cells. Before DNA was extracted, CD4+ and CD8+ T cells were sorted using either FACS or magnetic beads. Sequencing was done on a sample of sorted CD4+, CD8+, or CD8+CD57+ T cells (not recorded which) from PBMCs. The V and J genes are TRBV2 and TRBJ2-7, with 7 bases aligning to TRBD2. The clonotype originates from a human donor in good health, serving as a control. Here is the DNA: TGTGCCAGCAGTTTTCCGGGAGGAGAATACGAGCAGTACTTC. Translated, this gives CASSFPGGEYEQYF.